This T cell receptor (beta chain) was recorded in a study of blood T cells in healthy people across ages. Study context: The capture of about one barcoded beta molecule per two T cells was achieved by template switching.

General study points: Compared with aged donors, long-lived donors showed fewer expanded clones, suggesting selection.

Germline CDR1 is MNHNS and CDR2 is SASEGT. V was clipped by 1 base and J by 6 bases; unmatched bases: 4. The CDR3 is 14 residues long. In this sample, this clonotype turned up a few times. Its antigen is undetermined. A J-beta primer mix and a sample-barcoded 5' primer were used in a second PCR of roughly 7 to 12 cycles. Every cDNA molecule bore a tag from a template-switch adaptor containing 12 random nucleotides. One entry per CDR3 protein, called by TCRdb with MiXCR from the 5' RACE reads. The repertoire holds 850,000 to 1,000,000 distinct CDR3 sequences, with 48% as singletons. The chain combines TRBV6-1 with TRBJ2-3; 7 bases agree with TRBD2. The material sequenced was blood. The clonotype comes from a man aged 30-40 years in good health. CDR3 amino acids: CASSEVAGDDTQYF. The CDR3 nucleotides are TGTGCCAGCAGTGAAGTGGCGGGGGACGATACGCAGTATTTT.